These 8 T cell receptor beta chains were all obtained from the same sample, sequenced in a study of CD8 T cells in ankylosing spondylitis. TCRdb independently ran MiXCR on the 5' RACE reads; one entry per CDR3 protein. The table has about 240,000 distinct CDR3 sequences, 7% to 10% seen once; the top ten hold 4% to 5%. Sequencing was done on a sample of blood, either unsorted or a sorted T cell fraction (not recorded which). These receptors were taken from a female donor with ankylosing spondylitis or in good health (not recorded which).

In its sample, this clonotype was seen many times. The chain combines TRBV12-3 or TRBV12-4 with TRBJ2-5; the match to TRBD2 covers 8 bases. V was pared by 6 bases and J by 5 bases, with 14 bases of the junction left unmatched. This CDR3 is built from 16 residues. DNA for the CDR3: TGTGCCAGCAGCTACTTGGGAGCGGGAGCTCGGGAGACCCAGTACTTC. This sequence encodes CASSYLGAGARETQYF.

This clonotype came up many times. The chain links TRBV3-1 to TRBJ1-2; D gene unclear. CDR3 length: 11 residues. V lost 1 base to trimming and J lost 7 bases, with 4 bases between them. CDR1 is LGHDT, CDR2 YNNKEL, per germline (reference sequence). The CDR3 region has the DNA TGTGCCAGCAGCCAAGGACCTGGCTACACCTTC. Translated, it gives CASSQGPGYTF.

This clonotype has at least ten counts. The genes are TRBV28 and TRBJ1-5; 8 bases map to TRBD1. The V gene end was trimmed by 5 bases and the J gene end by 0 bases; junction bases not matched to a gene: 18. CDR3 length equals 20 residues. The V gene's germline CDR1 is MDHEN and CDR2 SYDVKM. The CDR3 sequence is CASSIPGTGPITYSNQPQHF. For the CDR3, the DNA is TGTGCCAGCAGTATACCCGGGACAGGCCCTATTACTTATAGCAATCAGCCCCAGCATTTT.

Ten or more counts support this clonotype. The V call is TRBV30, the J call TRBJ2-5, with a possible D match to TRBD2 (6 bases). Germline loops: CDR1 GTSNPN, CDR2 SVGIG (reference sequence). Trimming pared 3 bases from V and 5 bases from J, leaving 10 bases between. The CDR3 has 12 amino acids. The CDR3 protein is CAWSPRGETQYF. The DNA for the CDR3 is TGTGCCTGGAGCCCACGGGGGGAGACCCAGTACTTC.

The table lists this clonotype with many counts. The chain has TRBV13 and TRBJ1-2, with 8 bases identical to TRBD1. V lost 8 bases, J lost 8 bases, and 4 bases stayed unmatched. Germline assignment: CDR1 PRHDT and CDR2 FYEKMQ (reference sequence). CDR3 length: 11 amino acids. For the CDR3, the DNA is TGTGCCAGCTGGGACAGGAAAGGCTACACCTTC. Encoded protein: CASWDRKGYTF.

Ten or more counts support this clonotype. This sequence joins TRBV20-1 and TRBJ2-1; D is unclear. The V end was cut by 4 bases, the J end by 6 bases, with 13 bases between. This CDR3 contains 13 residues. Germline V gene lookup returns CDR1 DFQATT and CDR2 SNEGSKA (reference sequence). Written as DNA, the CDR3 is TGCAGTGCTACCACACCACCCCTCAATGAGCAGTTCTTC. Translated, it gives CSATTPPLNEQFF.

A word on this clonotype: One base away lies a much larger clone, so this may be a sequencing read error. J is TRBJ1-5 and V is TRBV28; maybe TRBD1 (5 bases). CDR3 length: 18 residues. Trimming pared 4 bases from V and 0 bases from J, leaving 19 bases between. Per germline, CDR1 MDHEN and CDR2 SYDVKM. This CDR3 reads CASSYPTVVHPSNQPQHF. The CDR3 DNA reads as TGTGCCAGCAGTTACCCGACAGTAGTACACCCTAGCAATCAGCCCCAGCATTTT. The full variable domain, in which reference TRBV28 and TRBJ1-5 provide the parts outside the CDR3, is DVKVTQSSRYLVKRTGEKVFLECVQDMDHENMFWYRQDPGLGLRLIYFSYDVKMKEKGDIPEGYSVSREKKERFSLILESASTNQTSMYLCASSYPTVVHPSNQPQHFGDGTRLSIL.

This clonotype was recorded many times. The chain uses TRBV20-1 and TRBJ1-5; D uncertain. Germline CDR1 and CDR2: DFQATT and SNEGSKA (reference sequence). CDR3 length: 15 residues. Trimming took off 3 bases at V and 2 bases at J, with 14 bases between the two ends. The CDR3 DNA sequence: TGCAGTGCTAGCCTACTAGGGAGAGGCAATCAGCCCCAGCATTTT. It codes for CSASLLGRGNQPQHF.